The clone carrying this TCR beta chain was observed once. This record comes from a study of blood T cell repertoires in COVID-19. Across the study: Researchers got acute and convalescent COVID-19 samples from the United States, Italy and Spain.

Seattle cases were enrolled at active infection and followed longitudinally. Original processing notes: It was from reference gene primer amplification that nucleated cell counts were estimated. Repertoires were generated with immunoSEQ multiplex PCR, while TCRdb's copy carries only in-frame clones and drops some. The V and J calls and clone size come from that table; D and trimming were worked out from the DNA. The repertoire includes about 260,000 clones, around nine tenths of them detected once, and roughly 10% sits in the top ten. The CDR3 is made up of 14 amino acids. With V trimmed by 6 bases and J by 7 bases, 8 bases remained unmatched. Germline assignment: CDR1 MNHEY and CDR2 SVGAGI.

This chain uses TRBV6-5 with TRBJ1-5; 8 nucleotides match TRBD1. The sequenced material came from peripheral blood. The receptor was isolated from a woman in her sixties or seventies with COVID-19, enrolled during active disease. Written as DNA, the CDR3 is TGTGCCAGCAGAGAGGGACAGGAGGTACAGCCCCAGCATTTT. This codes for CASREGQEVQPQHF.